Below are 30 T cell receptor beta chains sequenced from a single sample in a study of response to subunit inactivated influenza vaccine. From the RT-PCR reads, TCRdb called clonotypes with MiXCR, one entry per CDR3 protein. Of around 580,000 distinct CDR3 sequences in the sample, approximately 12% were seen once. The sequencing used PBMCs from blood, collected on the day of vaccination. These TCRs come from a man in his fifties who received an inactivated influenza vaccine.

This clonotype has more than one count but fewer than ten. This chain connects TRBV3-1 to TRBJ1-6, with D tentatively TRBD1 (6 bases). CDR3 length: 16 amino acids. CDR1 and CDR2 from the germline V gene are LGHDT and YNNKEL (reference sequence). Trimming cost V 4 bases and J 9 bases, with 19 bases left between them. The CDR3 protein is CASSPQTGAKASPLHF. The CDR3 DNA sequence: TGTGCCAGCAGCCCTCAGACGGGGGCAAAGGCTTCACCCCTCCACTTT.

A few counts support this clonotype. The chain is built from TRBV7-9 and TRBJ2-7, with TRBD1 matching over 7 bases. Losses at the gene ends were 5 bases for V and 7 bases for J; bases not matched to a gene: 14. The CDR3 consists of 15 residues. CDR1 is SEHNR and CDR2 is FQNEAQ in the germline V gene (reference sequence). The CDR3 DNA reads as TGTGCCAGCAGCCCCCGGGACAGCTTCTCGAGTGAGCAGTACTTC. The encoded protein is CASSPRDSFSSEQYF.

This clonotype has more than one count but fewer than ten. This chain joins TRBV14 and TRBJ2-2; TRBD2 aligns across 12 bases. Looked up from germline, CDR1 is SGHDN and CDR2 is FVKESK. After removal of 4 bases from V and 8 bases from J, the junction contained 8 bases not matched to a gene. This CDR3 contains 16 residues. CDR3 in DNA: TGTGCCAGCAGCCTAACCCCAGGACTAGCGGGAGGGGAGCTGTTTTTT. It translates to CASSLTPGLAGGELFF.

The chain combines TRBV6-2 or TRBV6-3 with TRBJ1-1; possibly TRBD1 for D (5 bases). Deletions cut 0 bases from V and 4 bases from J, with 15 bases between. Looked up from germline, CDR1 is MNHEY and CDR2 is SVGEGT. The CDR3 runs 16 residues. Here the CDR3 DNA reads TGTGCCAGCAGTTACTCGATGGGGGACTTGGTCACTGAAGCTTTCTTT. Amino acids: CASSYSMGDLVTEAFF.

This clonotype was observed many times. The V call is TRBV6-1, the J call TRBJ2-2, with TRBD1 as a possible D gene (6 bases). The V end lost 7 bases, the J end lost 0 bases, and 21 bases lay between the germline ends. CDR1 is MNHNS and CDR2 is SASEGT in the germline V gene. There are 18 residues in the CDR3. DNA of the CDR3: TGTGCCAGCACCTCGGTTGACAGGAACCTCGCGAACACCGGGGAGCTGTTTTTT. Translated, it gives CASTSVDRNLANTGELFF.

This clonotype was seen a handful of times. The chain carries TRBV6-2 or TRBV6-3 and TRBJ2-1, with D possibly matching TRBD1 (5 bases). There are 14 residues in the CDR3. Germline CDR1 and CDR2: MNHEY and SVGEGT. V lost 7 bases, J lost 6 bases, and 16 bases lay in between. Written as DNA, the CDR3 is TGTGCCAGCATTCATGCGATCGACAGCAATGAGCAGTTCTTC. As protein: CASIHAIDSNEQFF.

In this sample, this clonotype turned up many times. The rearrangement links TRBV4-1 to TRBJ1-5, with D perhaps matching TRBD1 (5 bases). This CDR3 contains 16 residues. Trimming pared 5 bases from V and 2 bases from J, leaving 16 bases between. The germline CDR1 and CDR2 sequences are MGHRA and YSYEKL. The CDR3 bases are TGCGCCAGCAGCTTTACGATGGTCAGGGGCAATCAGCCCCAGCATTTT. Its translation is CASSFTMVRGNQPQHF.

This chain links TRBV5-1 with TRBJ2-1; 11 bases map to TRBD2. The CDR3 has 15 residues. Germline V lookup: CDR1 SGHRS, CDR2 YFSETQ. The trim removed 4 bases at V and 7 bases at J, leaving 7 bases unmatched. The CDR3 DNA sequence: TGCGCCAGCAGCCAGACTAGCGGGACGGGGAATGAGCAGTTCTTC. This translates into CASSQTSGTGNEQFF.

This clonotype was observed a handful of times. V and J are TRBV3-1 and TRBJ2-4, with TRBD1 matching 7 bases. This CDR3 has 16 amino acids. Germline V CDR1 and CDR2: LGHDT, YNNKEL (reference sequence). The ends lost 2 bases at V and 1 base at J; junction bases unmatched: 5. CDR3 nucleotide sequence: TGTGCCAGCAGCCAACCTGACAGGGCTGCCAAAAACATTCAGTACTTC. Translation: CASSQPDRAAKNIQYF.

This chain's CDR3 is CSVVARGKYNEQFF. For the CDR3, the DNA is TGCAGCGTTGTGGCCAGGGGGAAATACAATGAGCAGTTCTTC. This sequence joins TRBV29-1 and TRBJ2-1; 7 nucleotides align to TRBD1. CDR1 and CDR2 from the germline V gene are SQVTM and ANQGSEA. Trimming took 4 bases from V and 4 from J; bases not matched to a gene: 7. The CDR3 is 14 amino acids.

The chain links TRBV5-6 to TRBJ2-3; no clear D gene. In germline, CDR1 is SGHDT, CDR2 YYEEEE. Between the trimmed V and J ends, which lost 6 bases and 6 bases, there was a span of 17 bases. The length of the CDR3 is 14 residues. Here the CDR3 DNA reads TGTGCCAGCACCTATATTAGCATGGCGGATACGCAGTATTTT. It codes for CASTYISMADTQYF.

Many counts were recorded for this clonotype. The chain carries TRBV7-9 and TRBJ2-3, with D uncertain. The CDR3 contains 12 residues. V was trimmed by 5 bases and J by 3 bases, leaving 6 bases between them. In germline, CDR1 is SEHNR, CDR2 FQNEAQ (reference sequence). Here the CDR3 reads CASSPITDTQYF. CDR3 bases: TGTGCCAGCAGCCCGATTACAGATACGCAGTATTTT.

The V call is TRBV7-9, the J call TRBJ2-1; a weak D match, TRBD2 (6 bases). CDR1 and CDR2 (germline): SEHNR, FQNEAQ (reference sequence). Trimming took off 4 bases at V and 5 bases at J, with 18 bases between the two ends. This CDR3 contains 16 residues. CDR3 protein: CASSSISGLPDNEQFF. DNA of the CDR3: TGTGCCAGCAGCTCGATTAGCGGACTACCAGACAATGAGCAGTTCTTC.

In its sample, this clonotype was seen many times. The DNA of the CDR3 is TGCGCCAGCATGTTAAATATGAACACTGAAGCTTTCTTT. It is translated as CASMLNMNTEAFF. The rearrangement links TRBV4-3 to TRBJ1-1; D remains ambiguous. V was trimmed by 7 bases and J by 0 bases, leaving 9 bases between them. The CDR3 sequence is 13 residues long. Per the germline V gene, CDR1 is LGHNA and CDR2 is YSLEER.

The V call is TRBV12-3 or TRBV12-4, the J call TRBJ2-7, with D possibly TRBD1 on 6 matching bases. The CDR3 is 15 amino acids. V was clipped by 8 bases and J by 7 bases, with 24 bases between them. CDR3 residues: CASGSQGLLPGEQYF. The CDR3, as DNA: TGTGCCAGCGGTTCCCAGGGGCTCCTACCTGGGGAGCAGTACTTC.

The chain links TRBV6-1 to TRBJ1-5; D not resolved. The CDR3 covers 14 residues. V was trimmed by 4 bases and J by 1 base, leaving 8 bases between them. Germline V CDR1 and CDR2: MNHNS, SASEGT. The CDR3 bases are TGTGCCAGCAGTGTGGAAAGGAGCAATCAGCCCCAGCATTTT. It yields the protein CASSVERSNQPQHF.

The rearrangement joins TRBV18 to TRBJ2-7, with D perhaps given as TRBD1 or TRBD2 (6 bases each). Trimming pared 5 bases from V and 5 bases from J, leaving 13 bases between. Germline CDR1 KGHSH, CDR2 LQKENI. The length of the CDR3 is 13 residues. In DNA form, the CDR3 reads TGTGCCAGCTCAGGGATGGGGGGCAACGAGCAGTACTTC. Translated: CASSGMGGNEQYF.

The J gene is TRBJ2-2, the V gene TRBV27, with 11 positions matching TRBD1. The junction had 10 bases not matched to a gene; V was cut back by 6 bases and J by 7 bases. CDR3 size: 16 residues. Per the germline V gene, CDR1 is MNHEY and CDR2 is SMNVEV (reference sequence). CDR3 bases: TGTGCCAGCAGGAAGGGACAGGGGGGGCGACACGGGGAGCTGTTTTTT. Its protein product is CASRKGQGGRHGELFF.

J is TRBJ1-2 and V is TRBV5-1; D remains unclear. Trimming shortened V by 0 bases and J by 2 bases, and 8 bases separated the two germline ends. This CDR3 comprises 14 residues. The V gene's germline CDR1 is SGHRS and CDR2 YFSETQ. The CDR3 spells CASSLVIGNYGYTF. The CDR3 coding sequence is TGCGCCAGCAGCTTGGTTATAGGCAACTATGGCTACACCTTC.

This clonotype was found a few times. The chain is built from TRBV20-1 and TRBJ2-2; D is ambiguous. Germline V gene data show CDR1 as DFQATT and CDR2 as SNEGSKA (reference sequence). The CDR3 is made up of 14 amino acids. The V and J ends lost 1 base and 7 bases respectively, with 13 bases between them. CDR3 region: CSARAGLFGGELFF. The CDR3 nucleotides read TGCAGTGCTAGAGCGGGTCTGTTCGGCGGGGAGCTGTTTTTT.

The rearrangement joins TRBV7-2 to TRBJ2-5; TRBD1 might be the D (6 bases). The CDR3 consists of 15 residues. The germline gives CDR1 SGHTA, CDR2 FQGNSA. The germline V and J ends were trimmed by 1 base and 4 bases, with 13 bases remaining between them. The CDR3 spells CASSLVAGAAETQYF. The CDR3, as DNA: TGTGCCAGCAGCTTAGTGGCAGGGGCCGCAGAGACCCAGTACTTC.

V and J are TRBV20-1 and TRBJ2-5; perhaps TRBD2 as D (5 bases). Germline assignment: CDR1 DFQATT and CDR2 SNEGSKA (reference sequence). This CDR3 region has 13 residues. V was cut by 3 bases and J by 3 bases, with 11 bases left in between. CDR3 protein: CSARIWEKETQYF. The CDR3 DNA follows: TGCAGTGCTAGGATCTGGGAGAAAGAGACCCAGTACTTC.

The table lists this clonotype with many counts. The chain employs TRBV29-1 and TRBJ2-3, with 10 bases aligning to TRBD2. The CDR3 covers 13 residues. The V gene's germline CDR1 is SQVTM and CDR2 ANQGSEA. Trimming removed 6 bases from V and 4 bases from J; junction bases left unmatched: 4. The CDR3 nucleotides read TGCAGCGTAGCGGGAGGGCCCTCAGATACGCAGTATTTT. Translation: CSVAGGPSDTQYF.

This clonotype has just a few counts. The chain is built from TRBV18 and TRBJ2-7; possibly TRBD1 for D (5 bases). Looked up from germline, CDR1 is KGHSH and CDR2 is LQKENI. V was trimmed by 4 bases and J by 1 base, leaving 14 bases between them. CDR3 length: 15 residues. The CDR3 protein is CASSQTGQGSYEQYF. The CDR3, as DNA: TGTGCCAGCTCACAAACTGGCCAGGGATCCTACGAGCAGTACTTC.

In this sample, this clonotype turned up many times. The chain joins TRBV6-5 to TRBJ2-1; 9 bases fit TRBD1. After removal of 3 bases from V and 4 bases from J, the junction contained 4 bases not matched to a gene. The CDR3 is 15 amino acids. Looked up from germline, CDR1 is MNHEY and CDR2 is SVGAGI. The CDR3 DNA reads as TGTGCCAGCAGTTATAGGACAGGGGCGTACAATGAGCAGTTCTTC. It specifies CASSYRTGAYNEQFF.

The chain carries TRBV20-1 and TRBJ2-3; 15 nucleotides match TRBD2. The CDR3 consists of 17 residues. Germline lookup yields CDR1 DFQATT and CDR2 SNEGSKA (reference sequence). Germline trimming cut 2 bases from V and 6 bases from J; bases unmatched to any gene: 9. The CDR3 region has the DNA TGCAGTGCTAGATTCCCGGGACTAGCGGGAGGTGGTGATACGCAGTATTTT. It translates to CSARFPGLAGGGDTQYF.

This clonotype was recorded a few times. This chain's CDR3 is CASSQNLLNIGRQVEAFF. The CDR3 bases are TGTGCCAGCAGCCAAAACCTACTGAATATCGGGAGACAGGTTGAAGCTTTCTTT. The chain links TRBV4-2 to TRBJ1-1; a weak D match, TRBD1 (6 bases). Trimming pared 2 bases from V and 7 bases from J, leaving 26 bases between. This CDR3 has 18 amino acids. Germline V gene lookup returns CDR1 LGHNA and CDR2 YNFKEQ.

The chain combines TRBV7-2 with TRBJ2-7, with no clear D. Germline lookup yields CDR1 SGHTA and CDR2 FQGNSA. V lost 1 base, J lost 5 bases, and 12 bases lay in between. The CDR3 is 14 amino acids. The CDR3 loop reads CASSLGVRLDEQYF. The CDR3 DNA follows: TGTGCCAGCAGCTTAGGAGTCAGGCTCGACGAGCAGTACTTC.

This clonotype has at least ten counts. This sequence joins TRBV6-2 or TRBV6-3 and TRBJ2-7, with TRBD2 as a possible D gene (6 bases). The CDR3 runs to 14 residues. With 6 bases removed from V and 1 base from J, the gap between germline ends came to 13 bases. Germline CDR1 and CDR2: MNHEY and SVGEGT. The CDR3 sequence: CASSLRELSYEQYF. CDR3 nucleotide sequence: TGTGCCAGCAGCCTACGGGAGCTTTCCTACGAGCAGTACTTC.

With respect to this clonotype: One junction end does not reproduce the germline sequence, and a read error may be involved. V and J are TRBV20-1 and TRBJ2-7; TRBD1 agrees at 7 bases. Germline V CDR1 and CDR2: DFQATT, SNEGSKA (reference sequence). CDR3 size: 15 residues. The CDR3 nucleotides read TGCTGTGCTAGTACCAGACAGGGTGGGTTCGACGAGCAGTACTTC. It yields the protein CCASTRQGGFDEQYF.